Following are 30 T cell receptor beta chains from one sample sequenced in a study of T cells in women clearing cervical HPV infection. TCRdb's copy holds only in-frame clones and misses some; the assay was immunoSEQ multiplex PCR. This sample's table has about 48,000 clones. The source material was blood buffy coat. These receptors were collected from a woman aged 18 to 75 with a cervical HPV16 infection that either progressed to CIN3+ or cleared (not recorded which).

As concerns this clone: The read finishes 3 residues shy of the CDR3 end, and the germline J gene is used to complete it. J is TRBJ2-7 and V is TRBV2; 10 bases agree with TRBD2. The V and J ends lost 8 bases and 5 bases, in that order; junction bases with no gene match: 18. The CDR3 runs to 17 residues. CDR1 and CDR2 (germline): SNHLY, FYNNEI. The CDR3 DNA, read in part, is TGTGCCAGCGGCGTTACCCGCGGACTAGCGGAGGGCAACGAG. This gives the protein CASGVTRGLAEGNE. In full, the CDR3 is CASGVTRGLAEGNEQYF. Full variable domain (outside the CDR3, taken from reference TRBV2 and TRBJ2-7): EPEVTQTPSHQVTQMGQEVILRCVPISNHLYFYWYRQILGQKVEFLVSFYNNEISEKSEIFDDQFSVERPDGSNFTLKIRSTKLEDSAMYFCASGVTRGLAEGNEQYFGPGTRLTVT.

CDR3 bases read: TGTGCCAGCAGCGTAACAGGGAGCAATCAGCCC. This translates into CASSVTGSNQP. Given in full, the CDR3 is CASSVTGSNQPQHF. V and J are TRBV7-9 and TRBJ1-5, with D maybe TRBD1 (6 bases). The CDR3 goes on 3 residues after the read ends, and that part is filled in from the germline J gene. The CDR3 has 14 amino acids. V lost 5 bases to trimming and J lost 1 base, with 9 bases between them. Germline values: CDR1 SEHNR, CDR2 FQNEAQ (reference sequence).

A note on this clone: The read is 3 residues too short to cover the CDR3 end, so that end is filled in from the germline J gene. The V call is TRBV9, the J call TRBJ1-1, with D tentatively TRBD1 (5 bases). The germline V gene has CDR1 SGDLS and CDR2 YYNGEE. V lost 0 bases to trimming and J lost 4 bases, with 7 bases between them. The CDR3 extends over 13 amino acids. CDR3 residues: CASSVGRVTEAFF. CDR3 bases read: TGTGCCAGCAGCGTAGGCAGGGTCACTGAA.

In the case of this clone: The CDR3 extends 3 residues past the end of the read, so its final part is completed from the germline J gene. This chain connects TRBV20-1 to TRBJ1-5; 7 bases are a match to TRBD1. This CDR3 is 16 amino acids long. The germline CDR1 and CDR2 sequences are DFQATT and SNEGSKA (reference sequence). Unmatched junction bases numbered 14, after V lost 4 bases and J lost 5 bases. CDR3 DNA (partial): TGCAGTGCTATGGGACAGTCCTCAGGTCTCCATCAGCCC. Encoded protein: CSAMGQSSGLHQP. The full CDR3 protein is CSAMGQSSGLHQPQHF.

Comments on this clone: The read is 3 residues too short to cover the CDR3 end, so that end is filled in from the germline J gene. The V call is TRBV20-1, the J call TRBJ2-7; 8 bases agree with TRBD1. The CDR3 totals 17 residues. CDR1 DFQATT and CDR2 SNEGSKA come from the germline V gene (reference sequence). The junction had 16 bases not matched to a gene; V was cut back by 6 bases and J by 0 bases. This CDR3 reads CSAGDPFRQGSSYEQYF. CDR3 DNA, as far as it was read: TGCAGTGCAGGGGATCCGTTTAGACAGGGGAGCTCCTACGAG.

On this clone itself: The read is 3 residues too short to cover the CDR3 end, so that end is filled in from the germline J gene. V gene TRBV7-6 combines with J gene TRBJ2-2; no clear D gene. Per germline, CDR1 SGHVS and CDR2 FNYEAQ. This CDR3 is 12 amino acids long. Trimming removed 10 bases from V and 4 bases from J, with 10 bases in between. The CDR3: CATAHGTGELFF. CDR3 DNA (partial): TGTGCCACCGCCCACGGCACCGGGGAG.

Remarks on this clone: The CDR3 end falls 3 residues outside the read, so it is completed with the germline J gene. This sequence joins TRBV19 and TRBJ1-5; D may be TRBD1 (6 bases). The ends were cut back, 3 bases at V and 2 bases at J, with 14 bases in the middle. This CDR3 region has 16 residues. Germline assignment: CDR1 LNHDA and CDR2 SQIVND (reference sequence). CDR3 bases read: TGTGCCAGTAGTATCCTCCAGGGGTACGGCAATCAGCCC. Its translation: CASSILQGYGNQP. The complete CDR3 reads CASSILQGYGNQPQHF.

Concerning this clone: The read falls 3 residues short of the CDR3 end, and the missing part is taken from the germline J gene. The chain is built from TRBV11-2 and TRBJ2-7; the match to TRBD1 covers 7 bases. Germline loops: CDR1 SGHAT, CDR2 FQNNGV. The CDR3 has 14 amino acids. Trimming at V came to 1 base and at J to 6 bases, leaving 6 bases not matched to a gene. The CDR3 protein is CASSLVGQVGEQYF. The sequenced part of the CDR3 DNA is TGTGCCAGCAGCTTAGTTGGACAGGTAGGCGAG.

The part of the CDR3 DNA that was read is TGTGCCAGCAGTCAGGGAATCAATCAGCCC. It specifies CASSQGINQP. The full CDR3 is CASSQGINQPQHF. The chain employs TRBV6-2 or TRBV6-3 and TRBJ1-5; D is possibly TRBD1 (5 bases). The CDR3 end lies 3 residues beyond the end of the read and is filled in from the germline J gene. This CDR3 contains 13 residues. The V and J ends lost 5 bases and 3 bases respectively, with 8 bases between them. Germline values: CDR1 MNHEY, CDR2 SVGEGT.

Concerning this clone: The CDR3 end falls 3 residues outside the read, so it is completed with the germline J gene. The chain joins TRBV19 to TRBJ2-2; D is undetermined. The CDR3 is 17 residues long. Trimming stripped 5 bases from V and 0 bases from J, with 16 bases between. CDR1 and CDR2 from the germline V gene are LNHDA and SQIVND (reference sequence). The CDR3 protein is CASSELSKFANTGELFF. Incomplete CDR3 DNA: TGTGCCAGTAGTGAACTTTCTAAGTTCGCGAACACCGGGGAG.

Note on this clone: The CDR3 is cut off 3 residues early in the read; its end comes from the germline J gene. This chain connects TRBV20-1 to TRBJ2-1, with D possibly matching TRBD1 (5 bases). CDR1 and CDR2 (germline): DFQATT, SNEGSKA (reference sequence). Trimming shortened V by 4 bases and J by 7 bases, and 8 bases separated the two germline ends. The CDR3 has 11 amino acids. CDR3 DNA (partial): TGCAGTGCTACCACAGGAAATGAG. It is translated as CSATTGNE. The CDR3 as a whole reads CSATTGNEQFF.

With respect to this clone: The CDR3 end falls 3 residues outside the read, so it is completed with the germline J gene. This chain connects TRBV20-1 to TRBJ2-1, with D unresolved. The CDR3 runs to 11 residues. Trimming pared 8 bases from V and 3 bases from J, leaving 8 bases between. Germline V gene sequence: CDR1 DFQATT, CDR2 SNEGSKA (reference sequence). The CDR3: CSFHGYNEQFF. The CDR3 bases that were read are TGCAGTTTCCACGGCTACAATGAG.

A remark on this clone: Sequencing ends 3 residues short of the CDR3 end; the germline J gene provides the rest. The rearrangement links TRBV5-1 to TRBJ1-4; D uncertain. The CDR3 covers 14 residues. Germline V CDR1 and CDR2: SGHRS, YFSETQ. CDR3 DNA, as far as it was read: TGCGCCAGCAGCTTGTCCGCCCAGGCTAATGAA. Protein: CASSLSAQANE. The full CDR3 is CASSLSAQANELFF.

In the case of this clone: The read ends 3 residues shy of where the CDR3 ends; the end is completed using the germline J gene. V is TRBV28 and J is TRBJ2-7, with 7 bases fitting TRBD1. Germline values: CDR1 MDHEN, CDR2 SYDVKM. The CDR3 covers 13 residues. Trimming took 6 bases from V and 2 from J; bases not matched to a gene: 4. The sequenced CDR3 bases are TGTGCCAGCAGGAGACAGGGAACCTACGAG. It specifies CASRRQGTYE. In full, the CDR3 is CASRRQGTYEQYF.

Here the CDR3 reads CASNQGLTNEKLFF. The sequenced part of the CDR3 DNA is TGTGCCAGCAATCAGGGGCTAACTAATGAAAAA. The chain recombines TRBV28 with TRBJ1-4; D is perhaps TRBD1 (6 bases). The read finishes 3 residues shy of the CDR3 end, and the germline J gene is used to complete it. Deletions cut 7 bases from V and 1 base from J, with 10 bases between. The CDR3 loop spans 14 amino acids. Germline values: CDR1 MDHEN, CDR2 SYDVKM.

CDR3 bases read: TGCAGTGCTGGGCGACAGGAAGAGACC. Amino acids: CSAGRQEET. The CDR3 in its entirety is CSAGRQEETQYF. The chain is built from TRBV20-1 and TRBJ2-5, with D maybe TRBD1 (6 bases). The DNA ends 3 residues before the CDR3 does, and the rest of the CDR3 is filled in from the germline J gene. The CDR3 length is 12 residues. Germline CDR1 reads DFQATT; CDR2 reads SNEGSKA (reference sequence). Trimming removed 5 bases at V and 3 bases at J, with 10 bases between.

As regards this clone: Read data end 3 residues before the CDR3 end; the end is taken from the germline J gene. The chain is built from TRBV30 and TRBJ2-3; D gene ambiguous. Trimming removed 3 bases from V and 4 bases from J, with 11 bases in between. This CDR3 is built from 13 residues. Germline lookup yields CDR1 GTSNPN and CDR2 SVGIG (reference sequence). Incomplete CDR3 DNA: TGTGCCTGGAGCTGGGTGGGCCCAGATACG. This translates into CAWSWVGPDT. The entire CDR3 protein reads CAWSWVGPDTQYF.

Concerning this clone: The CDR3 is cut off 3 residues early in the read; its end comes from the germline J gene. The genes are TRBV5-1 and TRBJ2-7; D may be TRBD1 (6 bases). The CDR3 consists of 15 residues. Trimming took off 0 bases at V and 0 bases at J, with 10 bases between the two ends. Germline values: CDR1 SGHRS, CDR2 YFSETQ. CDR3 bases read: TGCGCCAGCAGCTTGGCCGGACAGAGCTCCTACGAG. This encodes CASSLAGQSSYE. In full, the CDR3 reads CASSLAGQSSYEQYF.

With respect to this clone: The read terminates 3 residues ahead of where the CDR3 ends, so the germline J gene completes it. The chain couples TRBV23-1 to TRBJ1-3; unclear D gene. TRBV23-1 is marked as an open reading frame, function uncertain. The CDR3 loop spans 14 amino acids. The germline V and J ends were trimmed by 7 bases and 0 bases, with 10 bases remaining between them. CDR3 protein: CASILILSGNTIYF. The sequenced part of the CDR3 DNA is TGCGCCAGCATTCTAATTCTCTCTGGAAACACC.

A word on this clone: The read stops 3 residues short of the end of the CDR3; the missing end is completed from the germline J gene. The genes are TRBV7-2 and TRBJ1-2; TRBD1 might be the D (6 bases). The germline V gene encodes CDR1 SGHTA and CDR2 FQGNSA. Trimming took off 5 bases at V and 4 bases at J, with 17 bases between the two ends. The length of the CDR3 is 15 residues. The CDR3 here is CASSQRGGGLYGYTF. The covered CDR3 bases are TGTGCCAGCAGCCAACGGGGCGGGGGGCTCTATGGC.

With regard to this clone: Read sequence stops 3 residues before the CDR3 end, and the germline J gene provides the missing end. The chain combines TRBV5-1 with TRBJ1-2, with D unclear. From germline, CDR1 is SGHRS and CDR2 YFSETQ. Deletions cut 0 bases from V and 6 bases from J, with 6 bases between. This CDR3 has 12 residues. The CDR3 protein is CASSLGGHGYTF. The part of the CDR3 DNA that was read is TGCGCCAGCAGCTTGGGTGGGCATGGC. Full variable domain (missing parts from reference TRBV5-1 and TRBJ1-2): KAGVTQTPRYLIKTRGQQVTLSCSPISGHRSVSWYQQTPGQGLQFLFEYFSETQRNKGNFPGRFSGRQFSNSRSEMNVSTLELGDSALYLCASSLGGHGYTFGSGTRLTVV.

Notes on this clone: Read data end 3 residues before the CDR3 end; the end is taken from the germline J gene. V is TRBV19 and J is TRBJ2-1, with D maybe TRBD2 (6 bases). Germline V gene lookup returns CDR1 LNHDA and CDR2 SQIVND (reference sequence). Trimming cost V 5 bases and J 6 bases, with 11 bases left between them. The CDR3 loop spans 13 amino acids. The sequenced CDR3 bases are TGTGCCAGTAGTGGGCGGGGAGGCAATGAG. It yields the protein CASSGRGGNE. The whole CDR3 region reads CASSGRGGNEQFF. Based on the CDR3 plus reference TRBV19 and TRBJ2-1, the full variable domain is DGGITQSPKYLFRKEGQNVTLSCEQNLNHDAMYWYRQDPGQGLRLIYYSQIVNDFQKGDIAEGYSVSREKKESFPLTVTSAQKNPTAFYLCASSGRGGNEQFFGPGTRLTVL.

A remark on this clone: Read sequence stops 3 residues before the CDR3 end, and the germline J gene provides the missing end. This same CDR3 is encoded by further DNA sequences in the sample. The chain uses TRBV7-6 and TRBJ1-3; D is perhaps TRBD1 (5 bases). CDR1 and CDR2 (germline): SGHVS, FNYEAQ. The V gene lost 5 bases and the J gene lost 4 bases, with 12 bases spanning the gap. The CDR3 loop spans 14 amino acids. The CDR3 DNA, read in part, is TGTGCCAGCAGCCTGGGGTCAGGGGGAAACACC. Protein product: CASSLGSGGNT. The CDR3 in full is CASSLGSGGNTIYF.

As for this clone: The read ends 3 residues before the CDR3 terminus; that terminus is restored from the germline J gene. The rearrangement joins TRBV4-1 to TRBJ2-7, with TRBD1 matching over 9 bases. The junction had 9 bases not matched to a gene; V was cut back by 4 bases and J by 2 bases. In germline, CDR1 is MGHRA, CDR2 YSYEKL. The CDR3 spans 16 residues. The CDR3 bases that were read are TGCGCCAGCAGCCGCGTGAAGGGACAGGGCCCCTACGAG. Translated: CASSRVKGQGPYE. In full, the CDR3 is CASSRVKGQGPYEQYF.

Concerning this clone: The read finishes 3 residues shy of the CDR3 end, and the germline J gene is used to complete it. J is TRBJ2-3 and V is TRBV5-1, with a possible D match to TRBD2 (6 bases). CDR1 SGHRS and CDR2 YFSETQ come from the germline V gene. Trimming shortened V by 2 bases and J by 1 base, and 14 bases separated the two germline ends. This CDR3 comprises 16 residues. The CDR3 region is CASSFGKAGGTDTQYF. The CDR3 DNA, read in part, is TGCGCCAGCAGCTTCGGGAAAGCGGGCGGCACAGATACG.

Comments on this clone: The DNA ends 3 residues before the CDR3 does, and the rest of the CDR3 is filled in from the germline J gene. The chain couples TRBV7-8 to TRBJ2-6; D unresolved. Germline V gives CDR1 SGHVS, CDR2 FQNEAQ. The CDR3 spans 13 residues. Trimming took off 6 bases at V and 4 bases at J, with 7 bases between the two ends. CDR3 loop: CASRASGANVLTF. CDR3 bases read: TGTGCCAGCAGGGCTTCCGGGGCCAACGTC.

Comment on this clone: The DNA ends 3 residues before the CDR3 does, and the rest of the CDR3 is filled in from the germline J gene. The chain combines TRBV7-9 with TRBJ2-7; 8 nucleotides align to TRBD1. The CDR3 has 14 amino acids. Germline CDR1 SEHNR, CDR2 FQNEAQ (reference sequence). With V trimmed by 3 bases and J by 1 base, 2 bases remained unmatched. The CDR3 spells CASSLQGASYEQYF. CDR3 bases read: TGTGCCAGCAGCTTGCAGGGGGCGTCCTACGAG.

Concerning this clone: The CDR3 end falls 3 residues outside the read, so it is completed with the germline J gene. This chain connects TRBV7-9 to TRBJ1-1; 8 bases fit TRBD1. Germline V lookup: CDR1 SEHNR, CDR2 FQNEAQ (reference sequence). Trimming removed 3 bases from V and 4 bases from J; junction bases left unmatched: 4. The CDR3 has 14 residues. CDR3 DNA (partial): TGTGCCAGCAGCTTTACAGGGGGAAGCACTGAA. Its translation is CASSFTGGSTE. The CDR3 in full is CASSFTGGSTEAFF.

In the case of this clone: The sequence runs out 3 residues before the end of the CDR3; the remainder is reconstructed from the germline J gene. V usage is TRBV5-6 and J usage is TRBJ2-7; 10 positions match TRBD1. Germline CDR1 and CDR2: SGHDT and YYEEEE. The CDR3 contains 15 residues. With V trimmed by 4 bases and J by 5 bases, 9 bases remained unmatched. The sequenced CDR3 bases are TGTGCCAGCAGCCTTCCGGGACAGGGGCTCCACGAG. Its protein product is CASSLPGQGLHE. The entire CDR3 is CASSLPGQGLHEQYF.

About this clone itself: The read finishes 3 residues shy of the CDR3 end, and the germline J gene is used to complete it. The chain recombines TRBV5-4 with TRBJ2-3, with D unclear. Germline CDR1 reads SGHNT; CDR2 reads YYREEE (reference sequence). V lost 5 bases, J lost 0 bases, and 10 bases lay in between. The CDR3 length is 14 residues. CDR3 sequence reads: CASSRGSSTDTQYF. CDR3 bases read: TGTGCCAGCAGTCGAGGCTCTAGCACAGATACG.